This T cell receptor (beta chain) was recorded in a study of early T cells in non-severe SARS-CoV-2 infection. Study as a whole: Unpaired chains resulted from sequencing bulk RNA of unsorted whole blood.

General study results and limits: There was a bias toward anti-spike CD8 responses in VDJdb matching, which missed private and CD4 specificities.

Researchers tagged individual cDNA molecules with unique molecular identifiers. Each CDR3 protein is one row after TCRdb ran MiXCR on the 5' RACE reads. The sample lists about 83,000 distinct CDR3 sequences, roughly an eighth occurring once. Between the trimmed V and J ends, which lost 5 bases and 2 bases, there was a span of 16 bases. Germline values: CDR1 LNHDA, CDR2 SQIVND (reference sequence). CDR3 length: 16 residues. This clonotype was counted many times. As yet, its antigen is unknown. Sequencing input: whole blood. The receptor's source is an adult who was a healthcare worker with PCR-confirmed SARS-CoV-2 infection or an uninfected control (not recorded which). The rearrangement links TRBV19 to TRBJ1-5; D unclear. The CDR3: CASSDSPFGGNQPQHF. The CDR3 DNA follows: TGTGCCAGTAGTGACTCCCCCTTCGGAGGCAATCAGCCCCAGCATTTT.